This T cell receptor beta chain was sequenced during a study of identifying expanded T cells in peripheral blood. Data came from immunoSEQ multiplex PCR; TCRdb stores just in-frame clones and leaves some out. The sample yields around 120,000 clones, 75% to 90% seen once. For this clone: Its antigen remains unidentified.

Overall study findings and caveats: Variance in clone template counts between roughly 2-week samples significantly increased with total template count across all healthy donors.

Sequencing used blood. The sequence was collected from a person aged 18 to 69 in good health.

CDR3 nucleotides: TGTGCCAGCAGTCTCTTTGGCCAGGGGAACACCATATATTTT. It translates to CASSLFGQGNTIYF. This chain links TRBV2 with TRBJ1-3; D may be TRBD1 (6 bases). This CDR3 contains 14 residues. The germline CDR1 and CDR2 sequences are SNHLY and FYNNEI. The V end was cut by 5 bases, the J end by 7 bases, with 15 bases between.